Here is one TCR beta chain with its context. Its antigen is not identified. The sample comes from a study of OX40 agonist ivuxolimab in advanced cancers. Overall study: Ivuxolimab, an antibody acting as an agonist of OX40 (CD134), was used to treat patients.

This CDR3 has 14 residues. CDR1 and CDR2 (germline): KGHSH, LQKENI. Deletions cut 1 base from V and 4 bases from J, with 9 bases between. General study results and limits: By week 6 at 0.1 to 3.0 mg/kg, blood CD4+ and CD8+ T cells had expanded clonally.

Here immunoSEQ multiplex PCR was the method, and the copy in TCRdb shows in-frame clones only, minus some. The table shows 74,000 or so clones, with 85% occurring only once. With autoimmune disease history or systemic immunosuppression, patients were excluded. The source of this sequence is an adult with an advanced solid tumor such as melanoma, head and neck, liver or kidney cancer. The V gene is TRBV18, the J gene TRBJ2-3, with D possibly being TRBD1 (6 bases). The material sequenced was CD4+ or CD8+ T cells sorted from blood, taken in a trial of the OX40 agonist ivuxolimab. The CDR3 is CASSPLQGPDTQYF. The CDR3 DNA follows: TGTGCCAGCTCACCACTGCAGGGGCCAGATACGCAGTATTTT.